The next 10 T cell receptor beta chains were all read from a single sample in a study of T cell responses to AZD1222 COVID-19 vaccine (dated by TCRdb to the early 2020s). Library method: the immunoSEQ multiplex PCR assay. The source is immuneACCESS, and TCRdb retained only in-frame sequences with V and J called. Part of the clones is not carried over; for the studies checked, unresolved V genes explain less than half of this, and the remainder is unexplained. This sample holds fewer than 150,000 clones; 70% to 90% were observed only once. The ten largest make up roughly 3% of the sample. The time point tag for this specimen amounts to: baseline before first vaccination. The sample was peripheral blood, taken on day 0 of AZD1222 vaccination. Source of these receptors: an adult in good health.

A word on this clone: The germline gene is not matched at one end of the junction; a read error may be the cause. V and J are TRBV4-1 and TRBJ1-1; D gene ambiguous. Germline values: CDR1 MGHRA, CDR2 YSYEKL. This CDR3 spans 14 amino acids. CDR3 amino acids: CASSPGGLNPEAFF. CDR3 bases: TGCGCCAGCAGCCCCGGAGGCCTGAACCCTGAAGCTTTCTTT.

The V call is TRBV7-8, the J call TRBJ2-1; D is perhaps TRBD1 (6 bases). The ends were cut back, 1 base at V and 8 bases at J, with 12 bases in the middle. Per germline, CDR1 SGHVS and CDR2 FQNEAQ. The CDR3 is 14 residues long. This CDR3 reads CASSLVVQGHEQFF. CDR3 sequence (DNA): TGTGCCAGCAGCTTAGTCGTACAGGGCCATGAGCAGTTCTTC.

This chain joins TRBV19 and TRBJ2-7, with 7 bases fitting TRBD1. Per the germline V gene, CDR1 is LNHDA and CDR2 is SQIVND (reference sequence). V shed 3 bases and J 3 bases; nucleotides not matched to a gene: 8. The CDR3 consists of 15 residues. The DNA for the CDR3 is TGTGCCAGTAGTATGGTACAGGGGTCTCTCTACGAGCAGTACTTC. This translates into CASSMVQGSLYEQYF.

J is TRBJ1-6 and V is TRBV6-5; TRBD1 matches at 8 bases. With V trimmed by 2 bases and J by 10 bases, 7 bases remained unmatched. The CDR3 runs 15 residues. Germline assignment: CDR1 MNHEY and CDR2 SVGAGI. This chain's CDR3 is CASSYTTGVLSPLHF. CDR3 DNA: TGTGCCAGCAGTTACACGACAGGGGTGTTATCACCCCTCCACTTT.

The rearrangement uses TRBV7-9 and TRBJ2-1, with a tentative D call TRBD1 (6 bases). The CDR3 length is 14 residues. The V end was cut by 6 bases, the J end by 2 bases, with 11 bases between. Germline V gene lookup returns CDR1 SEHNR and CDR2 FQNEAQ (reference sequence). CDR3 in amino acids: CASSRDTTYNEQFF. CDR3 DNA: TGTGCCAGCAGTAGGGACACCACCTACAATGAGCAGTTCTTC.

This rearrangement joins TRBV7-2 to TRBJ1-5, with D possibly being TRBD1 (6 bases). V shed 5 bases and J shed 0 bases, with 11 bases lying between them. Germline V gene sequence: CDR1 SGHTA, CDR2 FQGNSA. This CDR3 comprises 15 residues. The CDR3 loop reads CASSPYRASNQPQHF. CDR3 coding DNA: TGTGCCAGCAGCCCGTACAGGGCTAGCAATCAGCCCCAGCATTTT.

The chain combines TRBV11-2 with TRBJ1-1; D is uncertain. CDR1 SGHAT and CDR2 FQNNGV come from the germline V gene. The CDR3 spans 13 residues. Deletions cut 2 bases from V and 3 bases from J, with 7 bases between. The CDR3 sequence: CASSLKPDTEAFF. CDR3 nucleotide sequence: TGTGCCAGCAGCTTAAAGCCGGACACTGAAGCTTTCTTT. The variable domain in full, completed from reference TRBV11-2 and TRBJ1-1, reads EAGVAQSPRYKIIEKRQSVAFWCNPISGHATLYWYQQILGQGPKLLIQFQNNGVVDDSQLPKDRFSAERLKGVDSTLKIQPAKLEDSAVYLCASSLKPDTEAFFGQGTRLTVV.

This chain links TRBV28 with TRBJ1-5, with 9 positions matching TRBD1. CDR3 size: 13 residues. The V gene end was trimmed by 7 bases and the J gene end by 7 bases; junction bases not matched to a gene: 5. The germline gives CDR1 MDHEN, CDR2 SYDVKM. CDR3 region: CASKDRGNQPQHF. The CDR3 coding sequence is TGTGCCAGCAAGGACAGGGGTAACCAGCCCCAGCATTTT.

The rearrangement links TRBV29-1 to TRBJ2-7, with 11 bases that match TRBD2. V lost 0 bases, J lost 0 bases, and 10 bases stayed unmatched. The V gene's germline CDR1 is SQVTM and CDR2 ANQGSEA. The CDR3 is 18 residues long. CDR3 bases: TGCAGCGTTGAAGATCCCATTAGCGGGAGGGCCGGCTCCTACGAGCAGTACTTC. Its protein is CSVEDPISGRAGSYEQYF.

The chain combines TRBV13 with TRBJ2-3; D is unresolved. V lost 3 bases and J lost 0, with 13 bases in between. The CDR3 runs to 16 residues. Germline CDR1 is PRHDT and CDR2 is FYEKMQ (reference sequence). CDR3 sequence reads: CASSLLRALSTDTQYF. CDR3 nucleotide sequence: TGTGCCAGCAGCTTGTTACGGGCCCTGAGCACAGATACGCAGTATTTT.